This passage covers 3 T cell receptor beta chains from one sample sequenced in a study of shared clonotypes between healthy human individuals. The protocol was immunoSEQ multiplex PCR, while the TCRdb copy is restricted to in-frame clones and leaves out a portion. This sample has roughly 2,300,000 clones; around 90% occur once, and the top ten carry approximately 0.39%. The source material was naive CD4+ T cells from PBMCs. As for subset: CD45RA+ positively selected. Receptor source: a man younger than 35 in good health. Some clones in this sample may be carry-over from other donors' samples.

The chain recombines TRBV9 with TRBJ2-1, with TRBD2 matching 8 bases. Germline CDR1 reads SGDLS; CDR2 reads YYNGEE. V dropped 3 bases and J dropped 2; count of bases not matched to a gene: 16. The CDR3 has 19 amino acids. The CDR3 protein is CASSEGMFREGKPYNEQFF. The CDR3 nucleotides read TGTGCCAGCAGCGAGGGGATGTTCCGGGAGGGAAAGCCCTACAATGAGCAGTTCTTC.

Here the CDR3 reads CASSSGLAGSEQYF. The CDR3 DNA reads as TGTGCCAGCAGTTCGGGACTAGCGGGATCAGAGCAGTACTTC. The chain couples TRBV2 to TRBJ2-7; 13 bases are a match to TRBD2. V was clipped by 5 bases and J by 7 bases; unmatched bases: 5. Germline values: CDR1 SNHLY, CDR2 FYNNEI. CDR3 size: 14 residues.

The rearrangement links TRBV2 to TRBJ1-6; D may be TRBD1 (5 bases). The CDR3 is 17 residues long. CDR1 and CDR2 (germline): SNHLY, FYNNEI. The V end was cut by 6 bases, the J end by 7 bases, with 22 bases between. CDR3 DNA sequence: TGTGCCAGCAGGCCGGGACTCCGGAGGGGCCTAAATTCACCCCTCCACTTT. Protein sequence: CASRPGLRRGLNSPLHF.